These 26 T cell receptor beta chains were sequenced from one sample in a study of blood T cell repertoires in COVID-19. TCRdb keeps only in-frame clones here, not all; method: immunoSEQ multiplex PCR. The data contain nearly 400,000 clones, 89% of them singletons. Source material: PBMCs or T cells enriched from blood (not recorded which). Receptors originate from a woman aged 25 to 39 who had recovered from COVID-19.

The chain carries TRBV3-1 (or the pseudogene TRBV3-2) and TRBJ1-1; the D is unclear. V was clipped by 1 base and J by 4 bases, with 10 bases between them. The CDR3 covers 14 residues. CDR1 and CDR2 (germline): LGHDT, YNNKEL (reference sequence). Here the CDR3 DNA reads TGTGCCAGCAGCCAAGGGCCCGGCGGCACTGAAGCTTTCTTT. It codes for CASSQGPGGTEAFF.

The chain has TRBV5-1 and TRBJ1-4, with TRBD1 as a possible D gene (6 bases). Trimming removed 0 bases from V and 0 bases from J, with 18 bases in between. The CDR3 loop spans 19 amino acids. CDR1 SGHRS and CDR2 YFSETQ come from the germline V gene. CDR3 region: CASSLGTRGRMATNEKLFF. The CDR3 DNA reads as TGCGCCAGCAGCTTGGGAACCAGGGGTAGGATGGCAACTAATGAAAAACTGTTTTTT.

V gene TRBV19 combines with J gene TRBJ1-2, with 7 bases matching TRBD1. Germline CDR1 reads LNHDA; CDR2 reads SQIVND (reference sequence). Trimming removed 9 bases from V and 3 bases from J; junction bases left unmatched: 10. The CDR3 has 14 amino acids. The CDR3 reads CASSRDSLDYGYTF. CDR3 bases: TGTGCCAGCTCGAGGGACAGCTTAGACTATGGCTACACCTTC.

This chain links TRBV5-1 with TRBJ2-7; 8 bases map to TRBD1. V trimming: 4 bases; J trimming: 5 bases; junction bases outside the gene matches: 8. Germline lookup yields CDR1 SGHRS and CDR2 YFSETQ. This CDR3 comprises 14 residues. DNA for the CDR3: TGCGCCAGCAGCCAGACAGGGGCGGCCAACGAGCAGTACTTC. It codes for CASSQTGAANEQYF.

The rearrangement joins TRBV27 to TRBJ2-7; tentative D call: TRBD1 (5 bases). This CDR3 is 15 amino acids long. Germline V lookup: CDR1 MNHEY, CDR2 SMNVEV (reference sequence). The V end lost 8 bases, the J end lost 3 bases, and 20 bases lay between the germline ends. The CDR3 sequence is CASANVGTGDYEQYF. The CDR3 nucleotides read TGTGCCAGCGCAAACGTGGGAACAGGAGACTACGAGCAGTACTTC.

The CDR3 DNA sequence: TGTGCCAGCAGCCGAGCTCCGAGGGGGCTAGACATTCAGTACTTC. Its translation: CASSRAPRGLDIQYF. This chain links TRBV11-2 with TRBJ2-4, with 7 bases fitting TRBD1. The CDR3 sequence is 15 residues long. The germline gives CDR1 SGHAT, CDR2 FQNNGV. V was clipped by 5 bases and J by 8 bases; unmatched bases: 12.

This sequence joins TRBV7-3 and TRBJ2-1; D is unclear. Germline lookup yields CDR1 SGHTA and CDR2 FQGTGA. The CDR3 covers 15 residues. The V end lost 1 base, the J end lost 0 bases, and 7 bases lay between the germline ends. The CDR3 here is CASSLIPSSYNEQFF. The CDR3 nucleotides are TGTGCCAGCAGCTTAATCCCTAGCTCCTACAATGAGCAGTTCTTC.

The chain couples TRBV7-9 to TRBJ2-7; D gene unclear. Per the germline V gene, CDR1 is SEHNR and CDR2 is FQNEAQ (reference sequence). V was trimmed by 5 bases and J by 7 bases, leaving 15 bases between them. The length of the CDR3 is 13 residues. CDR3 residues: CASSATTDWEQYF. The CDR3 bases are TGTGCCAGCAGCGCGACAACGGATTGGGAGCAGTACTTC.

This clone was detected only a few times. The V gene is TRBV6-5, the J gene TRBJ2-2; 9 bases line up with TRBD1. Germline assignment: CDR1 MNHEY and CDR2 SVGAGI. There are 15 residues in the CDR3. The V gene end was trimmed by 6 bases and the J gene end by 5 bases; junction bases not matched to a gene: 7. The CDR3 DNA reads as TGTGCCAGCAGGCAGGGACAGGGAAAAACCGGGGAGCTGTTTTTT. Amino acid sequence: CASRQGQGKTGELFF.

The V call is TRBV24-1, the J call TRBJ1-3, with D perhaps TRBD1 (5 bases). This CDR3 is built from 13 residues. Germline values: CDR1 KGHDR, CDR2 SFDVKD. Trimming took off 7 bases at V and 3 bases at J, with 9 bases between the two ends. The CDR3 protein is CATSSGIGNTIYF. DNA of the CDR3: TGTGCCACCAGCTCAGGGATTGGAAACACCATATATTTT.

This clone came up once. The rearrangement links TRBV12-5 to TRBJ1-1; TRBD1 aligns across 10 bases. Germline V gene data show CDR1 as LGHNT and CDR2 as FRNRAP. V lost 0 bases and J lost 4; bases outside the gene matches: 11. This CDR3 has 18 amino acids. The CDR3 reads CASGLVLRGQGSATEAFF. DNA for the CDR3: TGTGCTAGTGGTTTGGTACTACGGGGACAGGGGTCGGCCACTGAAGCTTTCTTT.

The chain has TRBV9 and TRBJ2-1; D may be TRBD2 (5 bases). The V gene's germline CDR1 is SGDLS and CDR2 YYNGEE. The CDR3 runs 15 residues. V lost 0 bases and J 6 bases, leaving 13 bases between the germline ends. The CDR3, as DNA: TGTGCCAGCAGCGTAGAACTAGAGCCCCTCAATGAGCAGTTCTTC. It translates to CASSVELEPLNEQFF. Together with reference TRBV9 and TRBJ2-1, the CDR3 gives the full variable domain: DSGVTQTPKHLITATGQRVTLRCSPRSGDLSVYWYQQSLDQGLQFLIQYYNGEERAKGNILERFSAQQFPDLHSELNLSSLELGDSALYFCASSVELEPLNEQFFGPGTRLTVL.

The chain recombines TRBV19 with TRBJ2-7; weak D call: TRBD2 (5 bases). CDR1 LNHDA and CDR2 SQIVND come from the germline V gene (reference sequence). Trimming removed 10 bases from V and 2 bases from J, with 15 bases in between. The CDR3 has 13 amino acids. CDR3 loop: CATTSGSTYEQYF. In nucleotides, the CDR3 is TGTGCCACCACCTCGGGATCTACCTACGAGCAGTACTTC.

The chain is built from TRBV9 and TRBJ2-5; D is perhaps TRBD2 (6 bases). Germline V gene lookup returns CDR1 SGDLS and CDR2 YYNGEE. V was clipped by 3 bases and J by 4 bases, with 10 bases between them. This CDR3 is built from 13 residues. CDR3 protein: CASSAVGGETQYF. The CDR3 DNA reads as TGTGCCAGCAGCGCCGTCGGGGGAGAGACCCAGTACTTC.

On this clone itself: This specimen includes other DNA sequences encoding the same CDR3. V usage is TRBV30 and J usage is TRBJ1-2; D perhaps matches TRBD1 (5 bases). The CDR3 runs to 13 residues. Germline V lookup: CDR1 GTSNPN, CDR2 SVGIG (reference sequence). V was clipped by 1 base and J by 4 bases, with 10 bases between them. The CDR3 reads CAWSGQGSYGYTF. The CDR3 nucleotides read TGTGCCTGGAGTGGGCAGGGAAGCTATGGCTACACCTTC. The whole variable domain, filled in from reference TRBV30 and TRBJ1-2, reads SQTIHQWPATLVQPVGSPLSLECTVEGTSNPNLYWYRQAAGRGLQLLFYSVGIGQISSEVPQNLSASRPQDRQFILSSKKLLLSDSGFYLCAWSGQGSYGYTFGSGTRLTVV.

The V and J genes are TRBV10-3 and TRBJ2-2, with D possibly being TRBD2 (5 bases). CDR1 is ENHRY and CDR2 is SYGVKD in the germline V gene. The CDR3 consists of 14 residues. Trimming stripped 8 bases from V and 0 bases from J, with 10 bases between. CDR3 amino acids: CAIGGGPNTGELFF. The CDR3, as DNA: TGTGCCATCGGAGGCGGGCCGAACACCGGGGAGCTGTTTTTT.

The J gene is TRBJ1-6, the V gene TRBV7-9; D is ambiguous. Germline V gene sequence: CDR1 SEHNR, CDR2 FQNEAQ (reference sequence). Trimming removed 2 bases at V and 10 bases at J, with 21 bases between. The CDR3 is made up of 17 amino acids. CDR3 region: CASSLRVHQKEESPLHF. The DNA for the CDR3 is TGTGCCAGCAGCTTAAGAGTCCATCAAAAGGAGGAATCACCCCTCCACTTT.

V usage is TRBV2 and J usage is TRBJ1-2; weak D call: TRBD1 (5 bases). The CDR3 spans 10 residues. V was cut by 8 bases and J by 10 bases, with 11 bases left in between. Germline V gene sequence: CDR1 SNHLY, CDR2 FYNNEI. The CDR3 region is CASGGSVYTF. The CDR3 coding sequence is TGTGCCAGCGGGGGGTCAGTCTACACCTTC.

The chain links TRBV18 to TRBJ1-5; no clear D. The V and J ends lost 2 bases and 5 bases respectively, with 16 bases between them. The CDR3 has 16 amino acids. Germline V lookup: CDR1 KGHSH, CDR2 LQKENI. This CDR3 is CASSPSALLGDQPQHF. In DNA, the CDR3 is TGTGCCAGCTCACCATCGGCCCTCCTCGGAGATCAGCCCCAGCATTTT.

This clone came up once. The chain carries TRBV10-3 and TRBJ1-1; D may be TRBD1 (5 bases). Germline V gene lookup returns CDR1 ENHRY and CDR2 SYGVKD. The length of the CDR3 is 14 residues. V lost 6 bases, J lost 6 bases, and 17 bases lay in between. The CDR3 DNA reads TGTGCCATCAGGGGACTTAGCGGATCCTCTGAAGCTTTCTTT. Its translation is CAIRGLSGSSEAFF.

The J gene is TRBJ1-1, the V gene TRBV21-1; the table's D call, TRBD1, has no DNA check behind it. TRBV21-1 counts as a pseudogene. CDR3 size: 13 residues. The CDR3 coding sequence is TGTGCCAAGCCGACAGGTTGTTTTACTGAAGCTTTCTTT. This gives the protein CAKPTGCFTEAFF.

The V gene is TRBV11-2, the J gene TRBJ2-2, with D uncertain. V gave up 8 bases and J gave up 6 bases, with 10 bases separating them. CDR1 and CDR2 (germline): SGHAT, FQNNGV. The CDR3 consists of 12 residues. The CDR3 region has the DNA TGTGCCAGCGAGGCTTTATCCGGGGAGCTGTTTTTT. It specifies CASEALSGELFF. Filled out from reference TRBV11-2 and TRBJ2-2, the complete variable domain reads EAGVAQSPRYKIIEKRQSVAFWCNPISGHATLYWYQQILGQGPKLLIQFQNNGVVDDSQLPKDRFSAERLKGVDSTLKIQPAKLEDSAVYLCASEALSGELFFGEGSRLTVL.

The rearrangement uses TRBV7-9 and TRBJ2-1, with 10 positions matching TRBD1. Germline lookup yields CDR1 SEHNR and CDR2 FQNEAQ (reference sequence). Unmatched junction bases numbered 11, after V lost 5 bases and J lost 4 bases. This CDR3 comprises 17 residues. The CDR3 region has the DNA TGTGCCAGCAGCCCCGGACAGGGGGGTTATGGGTACAATGAGCAGTTCTTC. It encodes CASSPGQGGYGYNEQFF.

The rearrangement uses TRBV7-2 and TRBJ1-1, with D possibly matching TRBD1 (6 bases). The V gene lost 4 bases and the J gene lost 5 bases, with 17 bases spanning the gap. The CDR3 extends over 15 amino acids. Germline-derived CDR1 and CDR2 are SGHTA and FQGNSA. The CDR3 protein is CASSSGGHFGTEAFF. CDR3 coding DNA: TGTGCCAGCAGCTCGGGGGGACACTTCGGAACTGAAGCTTTCTTT. Full variable domain (remainder filled in from reference TRBV7-2 and TRBJ1-1): GAGVSQSPSNKVTEKGKDVELRCDPISGHTALYWYRQSLGQGLEFLIYFQGNSAPDKSGLPSDRFSAERTGGSVSTLTIQRTQQEDSAVYLCASSSGGHFGTEAFFGQGTRLTVV.

The gene calls are TRBV7-2 and TRBJ1-1; perhaps TRBD1 as D (6 bases). This CDR3 contains 13 residues. Between the trimmed V and J ends, which lost 5 bases and 2 bases, there was a span of 9 bases. The germline V gene encodes CDR1 SGHTA and CDR2 FQGNSA. This CDR3 is CASSGQLNTEAFF. As DNA, the CDR3 is TGTGCCAGCAGCGGACAGCTCAACACTGAAGCTTTCTTT.

The chain links TRBV15 to TRBJ2-1; D ambiguous. This CDR3 spans 13 amino acids. V was cut by 3 bases and J by 9 bases, with 12 bases left in between. In germline, CDR1 is LNHNV, CDR2 YYDKDF (reference sequence). Here the CDR3 reads CATSRSRGGEQFF. The CDR3 DNA reads as TGTGCCACCAGCAGGTCAAGAGGTGGTGAGCAGTTCTTC. Complete variable domain (other parts from reference TRBV15 and TRBJ2-1): DAMVIQNPRYQVTQFGKPVTLSCSQTLNHNVMYWYQQKSSQAPKLLFHYYDKDFNNEADTPDNFQSRRPNTSFCFLDIRSPGLGDTAMYLCATSRSRGGEQFFGPGTRLTVL.